The clone carrying this TCR beta chain was picked up many times. Its antigen is as yet unknown. It was from 2 million PBMCs stored at -80 C that the unsorted libraries were obtained. The data belong to a study of neurological immune-mediated disorders. The CDR3 contains 11 residues. V lost 10 bases and J lost 3, with 9 bases in between. CDR1 is MNHEY, CDR2 SVGAGI, per germline. The authors made cDNA by 5'RACE with 10-nucleotide random UMIs. TCRdb re-derived calls from the 5' RACE reads in MiXCR, one entry per CDR3 protein. The table has about 59,000 distinct CDR3 sequences, approximately 3.7% seen once; the top ten hold about 2%. Findings of the study overall: HTLV-1-associated myelopathy ranked highest for TCR clonal expansion and multiple sclerosis lowest, beneath healthy controls. No expanded-clone CDR3 amino acid sequence recurred across subjects, suggesting private TCR-beta repertoires.

The source is a woman in her forties or fifties with multiple sclerosis. This chain joins TRBV6-5 and TRBJ2-5, with D unclear. The sample comprised PBMCs. The CDR3, as DNA: TGTGCCACTAGGAAAGAAGAGACCCAGTACTTC. Encoded protein: CATRKEETQYF.